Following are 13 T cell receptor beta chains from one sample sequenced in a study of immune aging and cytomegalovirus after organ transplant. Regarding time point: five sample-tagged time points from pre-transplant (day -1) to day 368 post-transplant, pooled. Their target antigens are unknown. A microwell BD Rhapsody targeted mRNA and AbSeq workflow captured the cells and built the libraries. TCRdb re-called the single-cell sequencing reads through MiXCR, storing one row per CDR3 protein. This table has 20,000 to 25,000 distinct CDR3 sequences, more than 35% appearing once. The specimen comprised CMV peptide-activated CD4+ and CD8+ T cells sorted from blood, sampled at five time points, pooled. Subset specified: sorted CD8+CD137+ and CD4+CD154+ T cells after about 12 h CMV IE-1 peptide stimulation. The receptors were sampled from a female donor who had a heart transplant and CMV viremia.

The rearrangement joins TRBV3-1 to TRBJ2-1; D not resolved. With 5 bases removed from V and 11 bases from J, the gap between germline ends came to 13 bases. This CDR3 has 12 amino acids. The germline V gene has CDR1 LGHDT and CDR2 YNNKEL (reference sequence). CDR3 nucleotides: TGTGCCAGCAGCGGCAATAGTGCCCAGCAGTTCTTC. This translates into CASSGNSAQQFF.

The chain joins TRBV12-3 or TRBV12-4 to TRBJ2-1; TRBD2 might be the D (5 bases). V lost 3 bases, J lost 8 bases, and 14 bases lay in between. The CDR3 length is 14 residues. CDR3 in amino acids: CASSFELAMDEQFF. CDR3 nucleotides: TGTGCCAGCAGTTTTGAGCTAGCAATGGATGAGCAGTTCTTC.

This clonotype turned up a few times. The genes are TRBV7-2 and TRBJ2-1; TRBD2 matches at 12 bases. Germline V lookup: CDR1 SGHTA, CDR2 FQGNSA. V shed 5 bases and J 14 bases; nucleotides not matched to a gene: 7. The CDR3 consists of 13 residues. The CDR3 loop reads CASSPTTSGSEFF. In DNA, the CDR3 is TGTGCCAGCAGCCCTACGACTAGCGGGAGTGAGTTCTTC.

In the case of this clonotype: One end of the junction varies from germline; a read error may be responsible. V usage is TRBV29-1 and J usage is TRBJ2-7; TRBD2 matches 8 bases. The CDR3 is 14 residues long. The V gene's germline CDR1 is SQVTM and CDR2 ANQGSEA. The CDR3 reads CSVYVTSGEYEQYF. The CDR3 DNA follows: TGCAGCGTTTACGTCACTAGCGGAGAGTACGAGCAGTACTTT.

CDR3 amino acids: CASSRGAGDGDTQYF. The CDR3 DNA reads TGTGCCAGCAGCCGAGGTGCGGGGGATGGAGATACGCAGTATTTT. The chain links TRBV3-1 to TRBJ2-3; 7 nucleotides match TRBD2. V was pared by 4 bases and J by 5 bases, with 9 bases of the junction left unmatched. Germline assignment: CDR1 LGHDT and CDR2 YNNKEL (reference sequence). The CDR3 totals 15 residues.

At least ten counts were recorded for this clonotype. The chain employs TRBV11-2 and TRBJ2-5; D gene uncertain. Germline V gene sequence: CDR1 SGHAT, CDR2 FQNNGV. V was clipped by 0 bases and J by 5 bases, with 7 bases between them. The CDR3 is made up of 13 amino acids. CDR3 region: CASSLDRMETQYF. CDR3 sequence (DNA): TGTGCCAGCAGCTTAGATCGAATGGAGACCCAGTACTTC.

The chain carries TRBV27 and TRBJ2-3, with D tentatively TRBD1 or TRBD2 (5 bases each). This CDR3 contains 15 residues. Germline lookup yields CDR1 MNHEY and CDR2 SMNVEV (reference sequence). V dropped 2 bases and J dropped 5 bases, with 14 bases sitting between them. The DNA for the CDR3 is TGTGCCAGCAGTTTAGAGGGGTCCCTCCAAGATACGCAGTATTTT. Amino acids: CASSLEGSLQDTQYF.

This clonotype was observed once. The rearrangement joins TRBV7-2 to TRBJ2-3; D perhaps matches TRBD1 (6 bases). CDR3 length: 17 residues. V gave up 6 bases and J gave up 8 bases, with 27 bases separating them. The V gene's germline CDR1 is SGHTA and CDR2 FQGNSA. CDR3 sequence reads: CASSPTFGERLRGTQYF. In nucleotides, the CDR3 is TGTGCCAGCAGTCCAACTTTTGGGGAGCGGCTCAGGGGTACGCAGTATTTT. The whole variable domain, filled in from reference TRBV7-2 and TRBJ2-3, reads GAGVSQSPSNKVTEKGKDVELRCDPISGHTALYWYRQSLGQGLEFLIYFQGNSAPDKSGLPSDRFSAERTGGSVSTLTIQRTQQEDSAVYLCASSPTFGERLRGTQYFGPGTRLTVL.

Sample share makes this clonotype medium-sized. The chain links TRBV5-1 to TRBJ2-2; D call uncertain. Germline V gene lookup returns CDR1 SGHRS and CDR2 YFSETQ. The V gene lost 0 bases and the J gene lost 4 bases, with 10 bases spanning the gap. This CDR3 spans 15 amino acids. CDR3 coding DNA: TGCGCCAGCAGCTTGGCCAACGCTGGCACCGGGGAGCTGTTTTTT. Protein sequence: CASSLANAGTGELFF. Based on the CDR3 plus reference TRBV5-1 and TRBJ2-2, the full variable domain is KAGVTQTPRYLIKTRGQQVTLSCSPISGHRSVSWYQQTPGQGLQFLFEYFSETQRNKGNFPGRFSGRQFSNSRSEMNVSTLELGDSALYLCASSLANAGTGELFFGEGSRLTVL.

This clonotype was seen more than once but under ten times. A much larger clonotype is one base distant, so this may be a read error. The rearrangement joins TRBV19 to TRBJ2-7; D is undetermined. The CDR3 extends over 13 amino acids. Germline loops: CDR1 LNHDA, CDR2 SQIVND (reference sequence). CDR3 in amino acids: CACSFGIRNEQCF. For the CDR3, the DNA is TGTGCCTGTAGTTTTGGAATCAGGAACGAGCAGTGCTTC.

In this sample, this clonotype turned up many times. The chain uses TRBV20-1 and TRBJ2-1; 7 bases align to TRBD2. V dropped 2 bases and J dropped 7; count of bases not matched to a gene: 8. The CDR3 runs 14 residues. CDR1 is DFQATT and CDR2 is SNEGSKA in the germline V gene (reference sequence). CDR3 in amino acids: CSARYAGAGNEQFF. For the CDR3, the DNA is TGCAGTGCTAGATATGCGGGAGCCGGTAATGAGCAGTTCTTC.

The CDR3, as DNA: TGTGCCAGCAGCCCTTATAGTGGCCACGAGCAGTACTTC. This translates into CASSPYSGHEQYF. The chain combines TRBV7-2 with TRBJ2-7; D remains ambiguous. Germline CDR1 is SGHTA and CDR2 is FQGNSA. V was shortened by 5 bases and J by 5 bases, with 13 bases between the two germline ends. The CDR3 is made up of 13 amino acids.

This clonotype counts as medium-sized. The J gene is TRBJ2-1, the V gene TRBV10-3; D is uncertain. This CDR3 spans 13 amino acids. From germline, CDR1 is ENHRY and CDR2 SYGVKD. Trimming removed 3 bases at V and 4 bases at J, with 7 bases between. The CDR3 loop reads CAISEIGYNEQFF. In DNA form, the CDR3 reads TGTGCCATCAGTGAAATCGGATACAATGAGCAGTTCTTC.